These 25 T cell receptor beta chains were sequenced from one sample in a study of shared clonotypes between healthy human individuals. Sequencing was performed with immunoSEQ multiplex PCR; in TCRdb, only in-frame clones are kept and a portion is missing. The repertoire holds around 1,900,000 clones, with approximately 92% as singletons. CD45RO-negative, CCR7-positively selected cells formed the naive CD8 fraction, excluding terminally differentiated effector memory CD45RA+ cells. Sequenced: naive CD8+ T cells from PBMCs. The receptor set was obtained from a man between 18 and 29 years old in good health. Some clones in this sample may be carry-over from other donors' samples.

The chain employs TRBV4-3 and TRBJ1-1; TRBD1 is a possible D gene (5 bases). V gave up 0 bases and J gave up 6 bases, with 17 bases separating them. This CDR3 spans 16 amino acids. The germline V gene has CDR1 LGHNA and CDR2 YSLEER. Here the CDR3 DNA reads TGCGCCAGCAGCCAAGACAGGGCCAGCTTAGGCCCTGAAGCTTTCTTT. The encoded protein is CASSQDRASLGPEAFF.

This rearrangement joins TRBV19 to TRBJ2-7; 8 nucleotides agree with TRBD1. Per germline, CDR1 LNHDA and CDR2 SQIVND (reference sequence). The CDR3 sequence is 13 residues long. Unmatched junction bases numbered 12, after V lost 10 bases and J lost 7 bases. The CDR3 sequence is CATRETGVTEQYF. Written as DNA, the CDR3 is TGTGCCACCCGAGAGACAGGGGTTACAGAGCAGTACTTC.

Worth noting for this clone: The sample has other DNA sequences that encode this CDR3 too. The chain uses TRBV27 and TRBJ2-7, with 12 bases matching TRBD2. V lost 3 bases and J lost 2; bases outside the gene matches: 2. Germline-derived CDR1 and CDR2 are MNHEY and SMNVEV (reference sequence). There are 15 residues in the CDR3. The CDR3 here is CASSLLAGGPYEQYF. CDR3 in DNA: TGTGCCAGCAGTTTGCTAGCGGGAGGGCCCTACGAGCAGTACTTC.

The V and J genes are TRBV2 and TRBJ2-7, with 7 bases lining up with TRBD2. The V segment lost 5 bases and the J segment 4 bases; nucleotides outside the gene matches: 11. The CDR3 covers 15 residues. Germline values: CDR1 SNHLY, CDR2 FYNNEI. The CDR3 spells CASSLAVSTGYEQYF. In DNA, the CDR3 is TGTGCCAGCAGTCTAGCGGTGTCAACTGGGTACGAGCAGTACTTC.

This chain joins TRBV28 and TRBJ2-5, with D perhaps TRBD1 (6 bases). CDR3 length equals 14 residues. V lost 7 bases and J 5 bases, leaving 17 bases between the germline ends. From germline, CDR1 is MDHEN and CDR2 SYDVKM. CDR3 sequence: CASTWGPGAETQYF. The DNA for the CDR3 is TGTGCCAGCACCTGGGGGCCAGGGGCGGAGACCCAGTACTTC.

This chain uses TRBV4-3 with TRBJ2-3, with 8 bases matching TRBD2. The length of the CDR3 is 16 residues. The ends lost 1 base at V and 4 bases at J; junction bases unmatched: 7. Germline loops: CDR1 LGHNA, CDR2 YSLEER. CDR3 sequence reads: CASSQAYGLAADTQYF. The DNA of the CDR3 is TGCGCCAGCAGCCAAGCTTACGGACTAGCAGCAGATACGCAGTATTTT.

CDR3 in DNA: TGTGCCAGCTCACCATTGGCGGAGCCGAACACTGAAGCTTTCTTT. This gives the protein CASSPLAEPNTEAFF. The V and J genes are TRBV18 and TRBJ1-1, with D hard to call. The CDR3 length is 15 residues. CDR1 is KGHSH, CDR2 LQKENI, per germline. V was clipped by 2 bases and J by 1 base, with 11 bases between them.

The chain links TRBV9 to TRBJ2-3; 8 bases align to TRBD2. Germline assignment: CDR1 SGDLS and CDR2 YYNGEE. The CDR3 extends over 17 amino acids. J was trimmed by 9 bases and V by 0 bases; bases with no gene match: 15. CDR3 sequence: CASSVASAGGSSKTQYF. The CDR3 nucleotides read TGTGCCAGCAGCGTAGCGTCGGCGGGGGGCAGCTCGAAGACGCAGTATTTT. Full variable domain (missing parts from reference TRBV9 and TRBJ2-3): DSGVTQTPKHLITATGQRVTLRCSPRSGDLSVYWYQQSLDQGLQFLIQYYNGEERAKGNILERFSAQQFPDLHSELNLSSLELGDSALYFCASSVASAGGSSKTQYFGPGTRLTVL.

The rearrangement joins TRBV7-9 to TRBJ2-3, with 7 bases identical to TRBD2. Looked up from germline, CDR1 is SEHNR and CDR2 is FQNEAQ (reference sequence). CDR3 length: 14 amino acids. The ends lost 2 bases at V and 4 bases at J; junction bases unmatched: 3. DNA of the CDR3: TGTGCCAGCAGCTTACCAGCGGGGTCAGATACGCAGTATTTT. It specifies CASSLPAGSDTQYF.

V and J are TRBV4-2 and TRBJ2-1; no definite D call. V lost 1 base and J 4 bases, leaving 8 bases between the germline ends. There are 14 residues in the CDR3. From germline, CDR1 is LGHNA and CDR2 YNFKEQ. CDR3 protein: CASSQGNAYNEQFF. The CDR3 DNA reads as TGTGCCAGCAGCCAAGGAAACGCATACAATGAGCAGTTCTTC.

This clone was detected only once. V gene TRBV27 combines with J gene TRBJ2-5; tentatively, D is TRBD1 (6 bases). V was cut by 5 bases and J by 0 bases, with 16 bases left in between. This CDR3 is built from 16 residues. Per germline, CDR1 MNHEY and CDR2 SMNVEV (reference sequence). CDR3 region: CASSPSAGEYQETQYF. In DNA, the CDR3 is TGTGCCAGCAGTCCCAGCGCAGGGGAGTACCAAGAGACCCAGTACTTC.

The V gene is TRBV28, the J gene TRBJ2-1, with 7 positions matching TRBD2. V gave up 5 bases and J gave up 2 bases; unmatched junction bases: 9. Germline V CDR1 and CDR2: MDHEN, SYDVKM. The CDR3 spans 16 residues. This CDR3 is CASSTPRESAYNEQFF. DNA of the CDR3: TGTGCCAGCAGTACGCCGCGGGAGTCCGCCTACAATGAGCAGTTCTTC.

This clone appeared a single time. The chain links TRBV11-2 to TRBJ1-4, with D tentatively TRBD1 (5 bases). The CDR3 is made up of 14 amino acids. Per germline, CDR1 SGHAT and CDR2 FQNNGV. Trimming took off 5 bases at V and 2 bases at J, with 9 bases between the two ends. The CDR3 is CASSPGWTNEKLFF. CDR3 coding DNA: TGTGCCAGCAGCCCAGGGTGGACTAATGAAAAACTGTTTTTT.

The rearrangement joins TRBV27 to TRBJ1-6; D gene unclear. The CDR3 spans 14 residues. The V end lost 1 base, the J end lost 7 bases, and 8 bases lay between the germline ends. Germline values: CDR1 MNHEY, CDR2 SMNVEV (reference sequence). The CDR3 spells CASSLLAENSPLHF. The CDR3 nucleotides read TGTGCCAGCAGTTTATTGGCTGAAAATTCACCCCTCCACTTT.

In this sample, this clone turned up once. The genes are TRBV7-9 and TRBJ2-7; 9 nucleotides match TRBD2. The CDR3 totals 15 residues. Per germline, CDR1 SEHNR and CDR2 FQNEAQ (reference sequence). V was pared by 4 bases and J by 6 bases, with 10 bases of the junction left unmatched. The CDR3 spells CASSSLSSGTLEQYF. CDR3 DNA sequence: TGTGCCAGCAGCTCACTTTCTAGCGGGACCCTCGAGCAGTACTTC.

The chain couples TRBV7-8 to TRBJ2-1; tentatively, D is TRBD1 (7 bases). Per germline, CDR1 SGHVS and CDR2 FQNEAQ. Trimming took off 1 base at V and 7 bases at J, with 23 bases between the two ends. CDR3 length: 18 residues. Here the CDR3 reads CASSLGGQEHTGANEQFF. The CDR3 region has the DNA TGTGCCAGCAGCTTAGGCGGACAGGAGCATACGGGAGCTAATGAGCAGTTCTTC.

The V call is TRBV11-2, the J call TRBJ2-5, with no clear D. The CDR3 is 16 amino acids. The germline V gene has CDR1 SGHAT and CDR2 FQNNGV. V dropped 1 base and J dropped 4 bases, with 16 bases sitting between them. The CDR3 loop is CASSLAPPVLGETQYF. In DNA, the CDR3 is TGTGCCAGCAGCTTAGCCCCTCCCGTTTTGGGAGAGACCCAGTACTTC.

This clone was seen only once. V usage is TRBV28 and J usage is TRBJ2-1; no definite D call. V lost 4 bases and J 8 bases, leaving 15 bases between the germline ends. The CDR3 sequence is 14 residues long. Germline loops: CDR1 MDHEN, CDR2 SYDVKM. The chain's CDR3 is CASSWAGLGDEQFF. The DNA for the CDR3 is TGTGCCAGCAGTTGGGCCGGCTTGGGTGATGAGCAGTTCTTC.

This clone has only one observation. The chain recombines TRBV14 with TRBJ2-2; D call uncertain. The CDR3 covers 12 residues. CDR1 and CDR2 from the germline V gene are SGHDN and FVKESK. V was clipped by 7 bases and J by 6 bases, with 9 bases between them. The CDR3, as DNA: TGTGCCAGCACGTTTGGACCCGGGGAGCTGTTTTTT. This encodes CASTFGPGELFF.

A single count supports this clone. CDR3 residues: CASRGSGTGNTIYF. For the CDR3, the DNA is TGTGCCAGCAGGGGTAGCGGGACTGGAAACACCATATATTTT. V usage is TRBV7-2 and J usage is TRBJ1-3; the D is unclear. This CDR3 has 14 residues. Germline CDR1 reads SGHTA; CDR2 reads FQGNSA. V lost 6 bases, J lost 2 bases, and 11 bases lay in between. The whole variable domain, filled in from reference TRBV7-2 and TRBJ1-3, reads GAGVSQSPSNKVTEKGKDVELRCDPISGHTALYWYRQSLGQGLEFLIYFQGNSAPDKSGLPSDRFSAERTGGSVSTLTIQRTQQEDSAVYLCASRGSGTGNTIYFGEGSWLTVV.

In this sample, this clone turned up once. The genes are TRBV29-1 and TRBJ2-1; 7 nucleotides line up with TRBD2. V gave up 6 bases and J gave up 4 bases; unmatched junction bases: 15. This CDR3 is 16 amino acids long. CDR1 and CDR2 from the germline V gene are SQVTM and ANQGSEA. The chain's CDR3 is CSVGGLAAALYNEQFF. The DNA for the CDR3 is TGCAGCGTCGGGGGTCTAGCGGCAGCACTATACAATGAGCAGTTCTTC.

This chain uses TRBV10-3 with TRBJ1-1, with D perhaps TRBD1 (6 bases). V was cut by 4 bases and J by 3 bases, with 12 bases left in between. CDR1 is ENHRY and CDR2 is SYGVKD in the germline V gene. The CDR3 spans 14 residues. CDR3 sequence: CAISGLDRDTEAFF. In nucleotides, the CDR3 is TGTGCCATCAGTGGTCTGGACAGAGACACTGAAGCTTTCTTT.

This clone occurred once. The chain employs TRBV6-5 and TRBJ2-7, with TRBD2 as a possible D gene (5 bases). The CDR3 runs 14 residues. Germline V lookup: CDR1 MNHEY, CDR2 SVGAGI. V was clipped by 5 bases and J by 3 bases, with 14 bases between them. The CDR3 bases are TGTGCCAGCAGTCTCCTCGGACGGGGCTACGAGCAGTACTTC. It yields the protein CASSLLGRGYEQYF.

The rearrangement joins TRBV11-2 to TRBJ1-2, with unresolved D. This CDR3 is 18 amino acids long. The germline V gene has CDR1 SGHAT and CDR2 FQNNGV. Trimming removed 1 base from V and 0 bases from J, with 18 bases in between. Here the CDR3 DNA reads TGTGCCAGCAGCTTAGTATTATCGGGCGTTCCAGCTAACTATGGCTACACCTTC. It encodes CASSLVLSGVPANYGYTF.

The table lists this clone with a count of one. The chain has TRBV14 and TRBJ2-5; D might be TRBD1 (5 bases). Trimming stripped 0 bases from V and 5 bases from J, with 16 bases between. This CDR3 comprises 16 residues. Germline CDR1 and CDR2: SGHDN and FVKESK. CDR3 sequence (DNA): TGTGCCAGCAGCCAAGATGTCTTCCAGGGCTGGGAGACCCAGTACTTC. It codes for CASSQDVFQGWETQYF.